These 19 T cell receptor beta chains came from one sample sequenced in a study of graft-versus-host responses after intestinal transplantation. Assay: immunoSEQ multiplex PCR; the TCRdb copy retains only in-frame clones and omits some. The sample carries about 120,000 clones, approximately 96% recorded once. These receptors' targets are unknown. The specimen comprised unstimulated CD8+ T cells sorted from spleen or lymph node cells, sampled before intestinal transplant. Receptor source: a human donor who received an intestinal transplant.

The chain uses TRBV5-5 and TRBJ1-1; D not resolved. The CDR3 is made up of 14 amino acids. CDR1 is SGHKS and CDR2 is YYEKEE in the germline V gene (reference sequence). Trimming took off 3 bases at V and 3 bases at J, with 12 bases between the two ends. CDR3 in DNA: TGTGCCAGCAGCTCTCGTGGGGAGTACACTGAAGCTTTCTTT. Encoded protein: CASSSRGEYTEAFF.

In its sample, this clone was seen a few times. The chain carries TRBV5-1 and TRBJ2-3, with D possibly being TRBD2 (5 bases). Germline CDR1 is SGHRS and CDR2 is YFSETQ. The CDR3 has 15 amino acids. The V end lost 5 bases, the J end lost 3 bases, and 16 bases lay between the germline ends. The CDR3 region is CASRTAGERTDTQYF. CDR3 coding DNA: TGCGCCAGCAGGACGGCGGGCGAGAGGACAGATACGCAGTATTTT.

This clone appeared once. The V call is TRBV27, the J call TRBJ2-7; maybe TRBD1 (5 bases). The CDR3 is 16 amino acids. Germline lookup yields CDR1 MNHEY and CDR2 SMNVEV (reference sequence). V lost 3 bases and J 3 bases, leaving 18 bases between the germline ends. Here the CDR3 DNA reads TGTGCCAGCAGTTTGACCAGGGCAATTGGGCTCTACGAGCAGTACTTC. Translating it yields CASSLTRAIGLYEQYF.

The V and J genes are TRBV6-4 and TRBJ2-1; 7 nucleotides match TRBD2. Germline CDR1 is MRHNA and CDR2 is SNTAGT. The CDR3 totals 13 residues. V lost 4 bases to trimming and J lost 7 bases; unmatched junction nucleotides: 4. The chain's CDR3 is CASSVFGGNEQFF. The CDR3 DNA follows: TGTGCCAGCAGTGTGTTCGGGGGGAATGAGCAGTTCTTC.

V and J are TRBV28 and TRBJ2-7; a weak D match, TRBD2 (6 bases). Germline V lookup: CDR1 MDHEN, CDR2 SYDVKM. The CDR3 is 15 amino acids. Trimming removed 6 bases at V and 6 bases at J, with 21 bases between. The DNA of the CDR3 is TGTGCCAGCAGGCAACTGGGGGGAGCCGTAGGCGAGCAGTACTTC. This gives the protein CASRQLGGAVGEQYF.

The chain employs TRBV5-1 and TRBJ1-1; 8 bases align to TRBD1. This CDR3 comprises 17 residues. The germline V gene encodes CDR1 SGHRS and CDR2 YFSETQ. The V segment lost 1 base and the J segment 3 bases; nucleotides outside the gene matches: 11. CDR3 DNA sequence: TGCGCCAGCAGCTTGTATTTACAGGGGGAGAGGTACACTGAAGCTTTCTTT. Translating it yields CASSLYLQGERYTEAFF.

This chain joins TRBV19 and TRBJ2-3; the D gene is possibly TRBD1 (6 bases). The CDR3 consists of 15 residues. The germline CDR1 and CDR2 sequences are LNHDA and SQIVND (reference sequence). The ends were cut back, 2 bases at V and 4 bases at J, with 13 bases in the middle. This chain's CDR3 is CASSIRGSEADTQYF. CDR3 coding DNA: TGTGCCAGTAGTATAAGGGGGAGTGAAGCAGATACGCAGTATTTT.

The V and J genes are TRBV7-3 and TRBJ2-6; no clear D gene. CDR1 is SGHTA, CDR2 FQGTGA, per germline. Deletions cut 4 bases from V and 2 bases from J, with 3 bases between. The CDR3 is 13 amino acids. Here the CDR3 DNA reads TGTGCCAGCAGCTCAACTGGGGCCAACGTCCTGACTTTC. It encodes CASSSTGANVLTF. Full variable domain (missing parts from reference TRBV7-3 and TRBJ2-6): GAGVSQTPSNKVTEKGKYVELRCDPISGHTALYWYRQSLGQGPEFLIYFQGTGAADDSGLPNDRFFAVRPEGSVSTLKIQRTERGDSAVYLCASSSTGANVLTFGAGSRLTVL.

V and J are TRBV11-3 and TRBJ2-7; tentatively, D is TRBD1 (6 bases). The germline gives CDR1 SGHNT, CDR2 YENEEA. V lost 2 bases to trimming and J lost 2 bases, with 7 bases between them. The CDR3 loop spans 13 amino acids. CDR3 DNA sequence: TGTGCCAGCAGCTTACCAGGGGCCTACGAGCAGTACTTC. Translating gives CASSLPGAYEQYF.

V is TRBV5-1 and J is TRBJ2-7, with D uncertain. Germline CDR1 is SGHRS and CDR2 is YFSETQ. V gave up 4 bases and J gave up 1 base, with 15 bases separating them. This CDR3 is built from 15 residues. CDR3 nucleotides: TGCGCCAGCAGCAATCGGGCATTCCAATCCTACGAGCAGTACTTC. Translating gives CASSNRAFQSYEQYF.

The chain recombines TRBV5-6 with TRBJ1-5, with no clear D. This CDR3 spans 12 amino acids. CDR1 is SGHDT, CDR2 YYEEEE, per germline. V lost 2 bases and J 4 bases, leaving 4 bases between the germline ends. This chain's CDR3 is CASSFANQPQHF. The CDR3 region has the DNA TGTGCCAGCAGCTTTGCAAATCAGCCCCAGCATTTT.

V and J are TRBV5-1 and TRBJ1-1; no reliable D call. Trimming took off 2 bases at V and 1 base at J, with 24 bases between the two ends. The CDR3 has 19 residues. Germline CDR1 and CDR2: SGHRS and YFSETQ. CDR3 loop: CASSFRSSPPFRANTEAFF. CDR3 in DNA: TGCGCCAGCAGCTTCAGGAGTTCACCCCCTTTTAGGGCGAACACTGAAGCTTTCTTT.

The CDR3 coding sequence is TGTGCCAGCAGCAAAAGAACGAAACAGCACACAGATACGCAGTATTTT. Amino acid sequence: CASSKRTKQHTDTQYF. The rearrangement links TRBV21-1 to TRBJ2-3; the D segment call TRBD1 is taken from the table without a DNA check. TRBV21-1 is a recognized pseudogene. This CDR3 spans 16 amino acids.

The V call is TRBV2, the J call TRBJ2-7; the D is unclear. Germline V lookup: CDR1 SNHLY, CDR2 FYNNEI. Deletions cut 9 bases from V and 3 bases from J, with 18 bases between. This CDR3 is 14 amino acids long. CDR3 DNA: TGTGCCAGTACGCCTGAAACCGATCTCTACGAGCAGTACTTC. Amino acids: CASTPETDLYEQYF.

The chain links TRBV29-1 to TRBJ2-3; 7 nucleotides align to TRBD2. The CDR3 is made up of 15 amino acids. V shed 7 bases and J 1 base; nucleotides not matched to a gene: 11. Per germline, CDR1 SQVTM and CDR2 ANQGSEA. The CDR3 DNA is TGCAGCGCCCCGGGGGGAGCGCTAGGCACAGATACGCAGTATTTT. It is translated as CSAPGGALGTDTQYF.

The genes are TRBV6-5 and TRBJ2-7; possibly TRBD2 for D (5 bases). The germline CDR1 and CDR2 sequences are MNHEY and SVGAGI. There are 14 residues in the CDR3. V was clipped by 5 bases and J by 2 bases, with 13 bases between them. CDR3 nucleotide sequence: TGTGCCAGCAGTGATCGAGGGTTGCCCTACGAGCAGTACTTC. This encodes CASSDRGLPYEQYF.

The chain is built from TRBV28 and TRBJ2-7; D is unresolved. The CDR3 contains 11 residues. Germline CDR1 MDHEN, CDR2 SYDVKM. Trimming removed 5 bases from V and 4 bases from J, with 6 bases in between. The DNA of the CDR3 is TGTGCCAGCAGTCCCCTTTACGAGCAGTACTTC. Translation gives CASSPLYEQYF.

The rearrangement links TRBV28 to TRBJ2-7; 9 nucleotides align to TRBD1. Germline CDR1 reads MDHEN; CDR2 reads SYDVKM. The CDR3 has 14 amino acids. The ends lost 6 bases at V and 4 bases at J; junction bases unmatched: 7. The chain's CDR3 is CASRPTGGRYEQYF. CDR3 coding DNA: TGTGCCAGCAGGCCCACAGGGGGCCGTTACGAGCAGTACTTC.

The chain combines TRBV5-1 with TRBJ2-3; D not certain. V was cut by 0 bases and J by 1 base, with 3 bases left in between. CDR3 size: 13 residues. Germline-derived CDR1 and CDR2 are SGHRS and YFSETQ. The CDR3 DNA is TGCGCCAGCAGCTTGGTTCGCACAGATACGCAGTATTTT. It encodes CASSLVRTDTQYF.